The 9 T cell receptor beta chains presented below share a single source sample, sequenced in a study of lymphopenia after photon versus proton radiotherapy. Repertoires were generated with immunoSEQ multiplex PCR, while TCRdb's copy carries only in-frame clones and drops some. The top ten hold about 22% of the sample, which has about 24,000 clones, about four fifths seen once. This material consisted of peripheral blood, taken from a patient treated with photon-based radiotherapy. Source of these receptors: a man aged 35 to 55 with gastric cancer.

The CDR3 DNA reads TGTGCCAGCAAGGAGGCCCTTCATCTGGATACGCAGTATTTT. It is translated as CASKEALHLDTQYF. The rearrangement uses TRBV2 and TRBJ2-3; D is perhaps TRBD2 (5 bases). This CDR3 spans 14 amino acids. The ends were cut back, 7 bases at V and 6 bases at J, with 17 bases in the middle. CDR1 and CDR2 from the germline V gene are SNHLY and FYNNEI.

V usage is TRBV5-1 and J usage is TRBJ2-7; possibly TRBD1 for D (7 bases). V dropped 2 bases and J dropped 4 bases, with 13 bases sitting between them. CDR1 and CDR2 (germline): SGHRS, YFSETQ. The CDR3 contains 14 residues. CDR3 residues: CASSFDREEYEQYF. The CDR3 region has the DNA TGCGCCAGCAGCTTCGACAGGGAGGAATACGAGCAGTACTTC.

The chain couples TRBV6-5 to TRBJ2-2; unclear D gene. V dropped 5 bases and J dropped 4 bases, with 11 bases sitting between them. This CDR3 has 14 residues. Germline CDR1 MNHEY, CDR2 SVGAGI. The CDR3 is CASSVGFGTGELFF. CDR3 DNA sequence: TGTGCCAGCAGTGTGGGTTTTGGCACCGGGGAGCTGTTTTTT.

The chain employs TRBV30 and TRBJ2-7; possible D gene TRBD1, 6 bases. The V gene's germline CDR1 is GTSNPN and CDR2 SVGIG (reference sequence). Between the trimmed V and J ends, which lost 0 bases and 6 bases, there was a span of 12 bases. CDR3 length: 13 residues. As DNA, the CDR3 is TGTGCCTGGAGTGTCACACAGGGCTCCGAGCAGTACTTC. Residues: CAWSVTQGSEQYF.

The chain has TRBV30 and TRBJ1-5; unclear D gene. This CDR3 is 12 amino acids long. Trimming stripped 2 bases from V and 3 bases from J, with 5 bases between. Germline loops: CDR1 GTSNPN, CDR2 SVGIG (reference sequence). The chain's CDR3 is CAWSQNNQPQHF. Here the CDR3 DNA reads TGTGCCTGGAGTCAAAACAATCAGCCCCAGCATTTT.

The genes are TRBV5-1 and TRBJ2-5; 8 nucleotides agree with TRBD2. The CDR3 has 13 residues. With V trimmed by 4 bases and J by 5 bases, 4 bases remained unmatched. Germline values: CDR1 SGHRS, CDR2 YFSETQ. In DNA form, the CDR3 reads TGCGCCAGCAGCACCGGGGGGGGCGAGACCCAGTACTTC. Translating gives CASSTGGGETQYF. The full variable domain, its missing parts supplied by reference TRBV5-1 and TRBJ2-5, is KAGVTQTPRYLIKTRGQQVTLSCSPISGHRSVSWYQQTPGQGLQFLFEYFSETQRNKGNFPGRFSGRQFSNSRSEMNVSTLELGDSALYLCASSTGGGETQYFGPGTRLLVL.

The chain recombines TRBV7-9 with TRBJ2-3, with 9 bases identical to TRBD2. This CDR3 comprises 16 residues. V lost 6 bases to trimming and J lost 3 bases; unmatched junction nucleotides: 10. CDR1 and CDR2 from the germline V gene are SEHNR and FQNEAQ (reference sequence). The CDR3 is CASSPDLAGGTDTQYF. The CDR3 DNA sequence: TGTGCCAGCAGTCCCGATTTGGCGGGGGGGACAGATACGCAGTATTTT.

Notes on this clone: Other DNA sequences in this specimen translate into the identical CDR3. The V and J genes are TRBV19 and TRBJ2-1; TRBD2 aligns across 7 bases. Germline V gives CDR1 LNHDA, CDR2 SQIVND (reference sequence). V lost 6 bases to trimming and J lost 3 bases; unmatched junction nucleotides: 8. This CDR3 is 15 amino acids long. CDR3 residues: CASRPRGGIYNEQFF. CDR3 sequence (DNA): TGTGCCAGTAGGCCCCGCGGGGGTATCTACAATGAGCAGTTCTTC.

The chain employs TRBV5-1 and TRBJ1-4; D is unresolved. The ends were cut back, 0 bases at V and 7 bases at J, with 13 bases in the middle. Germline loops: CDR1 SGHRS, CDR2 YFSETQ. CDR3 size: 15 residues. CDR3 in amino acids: CASSLVARSGEKLFF. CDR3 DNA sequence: TGCGCCAGCAGCTTGGTGGCCCGTAGTGGTGAAAAACTGTTTTTT.